The next 14 T cell receptor beta chains were all read from a single sample in a study of spatial heterogeneity in lung cancer. One entry per CDR3 protein, called by TCRdb with MiXCR from the 5' RACE reads. The data contain more than 20,000 distinct CDR3 sequences, about 4.3% of them singletons. Time point indicated: sample taken at primary tumor resection. Whole RNA, which was extracted from tumor, nontumor lung tissue or frozen PBMC, was sequenced without any cell sorting. The sample here was PBMCs, taken at surgery. The receptors were sampled from a male donor with early-stage non-small cell lung cancer.

This clonotype has only a few counts. This chain links TRBV3-1 with TRBJ2-1, with 7 bases aligning to TRBD2. Germline loops: CDR1 LGHDT, CDR2 YNNKEL (reference sequence). The CDR3 consists of 14 residues. The trim removed 5 bases at V and 8 bases at J, leaving 9 bases unmatched. DNA for the CDR3: TGTGCCAGCAGCACTCCCCGGGGGAGGGATGAGCAGTTCTTC. Amino acid sequence: CASSTPRGRDEQFF.

In this sample, this clonotype turned up many times. The chain combines TRBV5-1 with TRBJ1-4; D gene unclear. V lost 2 bases and J lost 7, with 9 bases in between. The CDR3 loop spans 13 amino acids. Germline V gene sequence: CDR1 SGHRS, CDR2 YFSETQ. CDR3 DNA: TGCGCCAGCAGCTTACAGCTTTCTGAAAAACTGTTTTTT. Translated: CASSLQLSEKLFF.

This clonotype was counted at least ten times. J is TRBJ1-6 and V is TRBV20-1; D gene ambiguous. CDR1 is DFQATT and CDR2 is SNEGSKA in the germline V gene (reference sequence). The V end was cut by 3 bases, the J end by 0 bases, with 0 bases between. CDR3 length: 12 amino acids. The CDR3 DNA reads TGCAGTGCTAGCTCCTATAATTCACCCCTCCACTTT. Its protein product is CSASSYNSPLHF.

This clonotype was found a few times. This chain connects TRBV7-9 to TRBJ2-1; 7 bases align to TRBD1. Germline V gene data show CDR1 as SEHNR and CDR2 as FQNEAQ (reference sequence). With 5 bases clipped from V and 6 bases from J, the junction kept 7 bases outside the gene matches. The CDR3 is 14 residues long. The CDR3 DNA reads TGTGCCAGCAGCCCACAGGGGTTTGCCAATGAGCAGTTCTTC. It is translated as CASSPQGFANEQFF.

This clonotype appeared many times. This chain links TRBV9 with TRBJ2-3; 8 nucleotides match TRBD2. CDR1 is SGDLS and CDR2 is YYNGEE in the germline V gene. The CDR3 is made up of 17 amino acids. J lost 6 bases, V lost 4 bases, and 16 bases had no gene match. CDR3 sequence reads: CASSSPRGGPLEDTQYF. CDR3 DNA: TGTGCCAGCAGCTCCCCCCGGGGGGGGCCCCTGGAGGATACGCAGTATTTT.

This clonotype came up many times. The rearrangement links TRBV7-6 to TRBJ2-7, with TRBD2 identical over 10 bases. The CDR3 totals 14 residues. CDR1 SGHVS and CDR2 FNYEAQ come from the germline V gene. V lost 4 bases and J lost 2; bases outside the gene matches: 2. The CDR3 reads CASSWTSGAYEQYF. DNA of the CDR3: TGTGCCAGCAGCTGGACTAGCGGAGCCTACGAGCAGTACTTC.

This clonotype has ten or more counts. This sequence joins TRBV19 and TRBJ2-5; 8 positions agree with TRBD2. This CDR3 contains 16 residues. Germline lookup yields CDR1 LNHDA and CDR2 SQIVND (reference sequence). V was clipped by 3 bases and J by 1 base; unmatched bases: 7. In DNA form, the CDR3 reads TGTGCCAGTAGTATCGCGGCGGGGGGCCTCCAAGAGACCCAGTACTTC. Residues: CASSIAAGGLQETQYF.

This clonotype occurred many times. The J gene is TRBJ1-3, the V gene TRBV7-2; D ambiguous. V gave up 5 bases and J gave up 2 bases, with 4 bases separating them. The V gene's germline CDR1 is SGHTA and CDR2 FQGNSA. The CDR3 is made up of 12 amino acids. The CDR3 region is CASSRTGNTIYF. The CDR3 DNA reads TGTGCCAGCAGCCGGACTGGAAACACCATATATTTT.

There are many counts of this clonotype. This chain links TRBV6-5 with TRBJ2-1; D uncertain. The germline V gene has CDR1 MNHEY and CDR2 SVGAGI. The CDR3 is 15 amino acids. Trimming took off 2 bases at V and 3 bases at J, with 11 bases between the two ends. CDR3 region: CASSYRRQGYNEQFF. CDR3 nucleotides: TGTGCCAGCAGTTACAGGAGACAAGGCTACAATGAGCAGTTCTTC.

This clonotype was counted ten times or more. The rearrangement joins TRBV7-9 to TRBJ2-7; D unclear. Trimming took 5 bases from V and 4 from J, leaving 15 bases between them. The germline gives CDR1 SEHNR, CDR2 FQNEAQ (reference sequence). The CDR3 loop spans 14 amino acids. This chain's CDR3 is CASSPDGLGYEQYF. The CDR3 coding sequence is TGTGCCAGCAGCCCGGACGGATTAGGGTACGAGCAGTACTTC.

This clonotype was recorded many times. This rearrangement joins TRBV20-1 to TRBJ2-2; the match to TRBD1 covers 8 bases. J lost 4 bases, V lost 3 bases, and 7 bases had no gene match. Germline V gene lookup returns CDR1 DFQATT and CDR2 SNEGSKA (reference sequence). There are 15 residues in the CDR3. The CDR3 protein is CSASRGQWGTGELFF. The DNA of the CDR3 is TGCAGTGCTAGCAGGGGGCAGTGGGGCACCGGGGAGCTGTTTTTT.

The V and J genes are TRBV14 and TRBJ2-3; D remains ambiguous. Trimming pared 1 base from V and 0 bases from J, leaving 8 bases between. CDR3 size: 15 residues. Germline loops: CDR1 SGHDN, CDR2 FVKESK. CDR3 protein: CASSQGSPSTDTQYF. Here the CDR3 DNA reads TGTGCCAGCAGCCAAGGCAGCCCTAGCACAGATACGCAGTATTTT. The whole variable domain, remainder taken from reference TRBV14 and TRBJ2-3, is EAGVTQFPSHSVIEKGQTVTLRCDPISGHDNLYWYRRVMGKEIKFLLHFVKESKQDESGMPNNRFLAERTGGTYSTLKVQPAELEDSGVYFCASSQGSPSTDTQYFGPGTRLTVL.

There are many counts of this clonotype. The rearrangement uses TRBV7-9 and TRBJ2-1; 8 nucleotides line up with TRBD1. The CDR3 consists of 15 residues. The V gene end was trimmed by 1 base and the J gene end by 7 bases; junction bases not matched to a gene: 6. Per germline, CDR1 SEHNR and CDR2 FQNEAQ (reference sequence). CDR3 sequence reads: CASSLGQGSWNEQFF. For the CDR3, the DNA is TGTGCCAGCAGCTTAGGACAGGGGTCATGGAATGAGCAGTTCTTC.

This chain uses TRBV30 with TRBJ2-2, with D tentatively TRBD2 (5 bases). V lost 5 bases and J 1 base, leaving 11 bases between the germline ends. This CDR3 is 14 amino acids long. Looked up from germline, CDR1 is GTSNPN and CDR2 is SVGIG (reference sequence). The CDR3 DNA is TGTGCCTGGGGCGACTACGGGAACACCGGGGAGCTGTTTTTT. Its protein is CAWGDYGNTGELFF.